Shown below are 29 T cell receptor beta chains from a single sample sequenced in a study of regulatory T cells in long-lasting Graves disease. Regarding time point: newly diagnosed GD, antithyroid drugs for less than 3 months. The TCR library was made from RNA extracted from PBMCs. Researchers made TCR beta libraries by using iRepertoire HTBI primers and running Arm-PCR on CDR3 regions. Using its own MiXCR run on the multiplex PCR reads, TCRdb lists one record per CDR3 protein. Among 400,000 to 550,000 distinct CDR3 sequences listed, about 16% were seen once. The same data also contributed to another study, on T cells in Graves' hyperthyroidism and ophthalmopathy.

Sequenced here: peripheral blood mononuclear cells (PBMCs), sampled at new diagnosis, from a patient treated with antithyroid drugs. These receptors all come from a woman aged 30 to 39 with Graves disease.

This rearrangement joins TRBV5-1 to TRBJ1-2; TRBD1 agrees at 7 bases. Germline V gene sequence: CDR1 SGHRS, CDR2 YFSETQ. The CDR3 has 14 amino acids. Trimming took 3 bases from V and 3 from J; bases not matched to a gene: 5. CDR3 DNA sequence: TGCGCCAGCAGCTCACAGGGGTGGGACTATGGCTACACCTTC. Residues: CASSSQGWDYGYTF.

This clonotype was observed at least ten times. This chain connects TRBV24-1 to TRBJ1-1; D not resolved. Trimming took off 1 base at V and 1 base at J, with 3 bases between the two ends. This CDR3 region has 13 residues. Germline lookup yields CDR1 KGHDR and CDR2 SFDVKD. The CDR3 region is CATSDFWNTEAFF. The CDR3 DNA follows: TGTGCCACCAGTGATTTTTGGAACACTGAAGCTTTCTTT.

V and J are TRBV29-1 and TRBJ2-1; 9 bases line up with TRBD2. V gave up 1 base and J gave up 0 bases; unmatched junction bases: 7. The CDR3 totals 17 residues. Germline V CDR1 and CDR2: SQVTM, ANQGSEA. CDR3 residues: CSVEGGLAGRSYNEQFF. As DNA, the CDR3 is TGCAGCGTTGAAGGAGGGCTAGCGGGACGCTCCTACAATGAGCAGTTCTTC.

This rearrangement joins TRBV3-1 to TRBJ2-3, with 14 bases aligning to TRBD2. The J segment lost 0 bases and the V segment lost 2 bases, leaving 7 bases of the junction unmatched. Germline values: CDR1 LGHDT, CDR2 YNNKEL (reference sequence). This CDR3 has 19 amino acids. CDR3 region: CASSQPRTSGRKSTDTQYF. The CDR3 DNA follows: TGTGCCAGCAGCCAACCCCGGACTAGCGGGAGGAAAAGCACAGATACGCAGTATTTT.

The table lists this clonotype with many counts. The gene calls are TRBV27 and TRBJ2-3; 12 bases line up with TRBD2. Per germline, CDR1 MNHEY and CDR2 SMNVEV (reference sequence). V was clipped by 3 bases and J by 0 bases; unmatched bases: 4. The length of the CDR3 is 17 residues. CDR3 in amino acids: CASSFHGTSGSTDTQYF. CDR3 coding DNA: TGTGCCAGCAGTTTCCACGGGACTAGCGGGAGCACAGATACGCAGTATTTT.

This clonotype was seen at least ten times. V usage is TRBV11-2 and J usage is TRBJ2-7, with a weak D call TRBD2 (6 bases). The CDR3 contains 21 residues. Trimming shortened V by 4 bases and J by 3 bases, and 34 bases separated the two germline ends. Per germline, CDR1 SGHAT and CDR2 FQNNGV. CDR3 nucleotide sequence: TGTGCCAGCAGCTCGCGGGGCCCTGTTAGAATCCGGGACGCATCTGACTACGAGCAGTACTTC. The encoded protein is CASSSRGPVRIRDASDYEQYF.

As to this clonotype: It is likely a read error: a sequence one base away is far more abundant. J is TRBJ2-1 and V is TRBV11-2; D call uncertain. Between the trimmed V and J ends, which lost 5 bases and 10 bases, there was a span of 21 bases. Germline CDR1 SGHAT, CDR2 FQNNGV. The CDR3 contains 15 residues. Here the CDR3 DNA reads TGTGCCAGCAGCACCCACCCCCGGATCGACGTGGAGCAGTTCTTC. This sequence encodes CASSTHPRIDVEQFF.

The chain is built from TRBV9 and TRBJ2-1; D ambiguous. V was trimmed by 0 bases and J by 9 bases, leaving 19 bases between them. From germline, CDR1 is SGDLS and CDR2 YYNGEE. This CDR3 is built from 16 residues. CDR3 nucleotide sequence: TGTGCCAGCAGCGTAGCCGATCGTCCCGCCTCCAGTGAGCAGTTCTTC. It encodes CASSVADRPASSEQFF.

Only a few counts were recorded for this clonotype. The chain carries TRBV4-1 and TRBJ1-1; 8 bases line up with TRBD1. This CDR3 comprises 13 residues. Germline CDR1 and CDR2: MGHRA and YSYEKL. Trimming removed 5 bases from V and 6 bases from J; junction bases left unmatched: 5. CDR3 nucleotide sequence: TGCGCCAGCAGCTTCGTGACAGGGGCTGAAGCTTTCTTT. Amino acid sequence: CASSFVTGAEAFF.

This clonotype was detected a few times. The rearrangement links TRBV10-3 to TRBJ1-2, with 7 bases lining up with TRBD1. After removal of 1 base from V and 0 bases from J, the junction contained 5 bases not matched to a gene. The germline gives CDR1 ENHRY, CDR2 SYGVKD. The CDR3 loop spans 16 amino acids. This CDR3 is CAISEFQGGTNYGYTF. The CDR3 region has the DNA TGTGCCATCAGTGAGTTCCAGGGGGGCACTAACTATGGCTACACCTTC.

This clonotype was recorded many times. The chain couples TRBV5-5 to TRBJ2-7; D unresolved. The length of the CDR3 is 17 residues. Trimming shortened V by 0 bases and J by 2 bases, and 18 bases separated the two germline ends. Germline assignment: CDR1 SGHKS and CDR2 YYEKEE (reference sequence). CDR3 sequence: CASSLAATTLRPYEQYF. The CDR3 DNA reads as TGTGCCAGCAGCTTGGCCGCGACAACCCTTCGCCCCTACGAGCAGTACTTC.

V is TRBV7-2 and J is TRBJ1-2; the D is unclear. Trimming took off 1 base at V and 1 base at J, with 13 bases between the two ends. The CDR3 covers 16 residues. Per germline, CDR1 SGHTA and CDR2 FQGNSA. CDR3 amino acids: CASSLDSHRLNYGYTF. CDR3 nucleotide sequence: TGTGCCAGCAGCTTAGACTCGCACAGACTTAACTATGGCTACACCTTC.

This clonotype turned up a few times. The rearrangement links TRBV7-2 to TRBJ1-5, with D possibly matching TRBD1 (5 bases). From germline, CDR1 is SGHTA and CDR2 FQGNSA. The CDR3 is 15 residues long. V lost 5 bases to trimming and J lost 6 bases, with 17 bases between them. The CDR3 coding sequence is TGTGCCAGCAGCCTCGCTTTTAGTGGGGCTCAGCCCCAGCATTTT. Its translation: CASSLAFSGAQPQHF.

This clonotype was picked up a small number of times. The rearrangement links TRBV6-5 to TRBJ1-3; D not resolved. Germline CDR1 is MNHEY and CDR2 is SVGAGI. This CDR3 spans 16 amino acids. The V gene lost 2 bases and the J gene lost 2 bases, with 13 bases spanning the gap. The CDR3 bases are TGTGCCAGCAGTTACCAAGGCGGCGGAACTGGAAACACCATATATTTT. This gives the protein CASSYQGGGTGNTIYF.

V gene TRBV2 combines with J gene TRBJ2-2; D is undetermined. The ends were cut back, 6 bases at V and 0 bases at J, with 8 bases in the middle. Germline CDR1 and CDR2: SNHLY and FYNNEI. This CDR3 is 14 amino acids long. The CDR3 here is CASSFRANTGELFF. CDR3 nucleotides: TGTGCCAGCAGCTTCCGCGCGAACACCGGGGAGCTGTTTTTT.

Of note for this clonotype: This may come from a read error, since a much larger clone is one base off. The CDR3 DNA reads as TGCGCCAGCAGCCAAGTAGGAACGGCGTATAGCAATCAGCCCCAGTATTTT. Its protein product is CASSQVGTAYSNQPQYF. V usage is TRBV5-4 and J usage is TRBJ1-5; D not resolved. Matching the DNA end better, TRBJ2-3 makes the J call doubtful. The CDR3 consists of 17 residues. Per the germline V gene, CDR1 is SGHNT and CDR2 is YYREEE (reference sequence).

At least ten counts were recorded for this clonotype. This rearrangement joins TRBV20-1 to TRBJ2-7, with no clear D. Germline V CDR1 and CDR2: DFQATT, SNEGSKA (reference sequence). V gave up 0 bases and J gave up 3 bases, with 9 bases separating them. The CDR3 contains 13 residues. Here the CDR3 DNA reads TGCAGTGCTAGAGATCCCTCCAGCTACGAGCAGTACTTC. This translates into CSARDPSSYEQYF.

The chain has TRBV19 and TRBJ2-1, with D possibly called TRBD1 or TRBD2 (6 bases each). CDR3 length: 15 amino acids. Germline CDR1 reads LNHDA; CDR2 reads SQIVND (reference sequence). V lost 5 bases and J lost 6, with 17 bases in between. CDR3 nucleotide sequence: TGTGCCAGTAGTCCGTTAGGGGGGCGGGGCAATGAGCAGTTCTTC. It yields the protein CASSPLGGRGNEQFF.

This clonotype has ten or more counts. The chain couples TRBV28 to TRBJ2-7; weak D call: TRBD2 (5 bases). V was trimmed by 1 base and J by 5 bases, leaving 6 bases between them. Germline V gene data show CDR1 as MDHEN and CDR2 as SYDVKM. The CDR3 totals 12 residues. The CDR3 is CASSLLANEQYF. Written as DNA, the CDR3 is TGTGCCAGCAGTTTATTAGCGAACGAGCAGTACTTC. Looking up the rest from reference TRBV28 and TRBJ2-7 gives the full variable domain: DVKVTQSSRYLVKRTGEKVFLECVQDMDHENMFWYRQDPGLGLRLIYFSYDVKMKEKGDIPEGYSVSREKKERFSLILESASTNQTSMYLCASSLLANEQYFGPGTRLTVT.

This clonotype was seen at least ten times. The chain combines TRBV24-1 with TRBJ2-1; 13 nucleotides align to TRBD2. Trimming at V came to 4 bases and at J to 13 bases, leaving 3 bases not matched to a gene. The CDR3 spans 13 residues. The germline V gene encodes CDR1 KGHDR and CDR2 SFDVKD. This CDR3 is CATSERTSGSQFF. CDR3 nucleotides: TGTGCCACCAGTGAGCGGACTAGCGGGAGTCAGTTCTTC.

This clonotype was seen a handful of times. CDR3 loop: CASSPGLENTEAFF. The CDR3 DNA reads TGTGCCAGCAGCCCCGGACTCGAGAACACTGAAGCTTTCTTT. The V gene is TRBV3-1, the J gene TRBJ1-1; no definite D call. In germline, CDR1 is LGHDT, CDR2 YNNKEL (reference sequence). The CDR3 runs to 14 residues. Trimming removed 4 bases at V and 1 base at J, with 10 bases between.

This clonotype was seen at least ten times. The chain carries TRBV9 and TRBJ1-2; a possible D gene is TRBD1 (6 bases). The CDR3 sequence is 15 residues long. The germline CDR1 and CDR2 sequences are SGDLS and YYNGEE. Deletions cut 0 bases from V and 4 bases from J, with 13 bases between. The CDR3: CASSVVQQGPYGYTF. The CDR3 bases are TGTGCCAGCAGCGTAGTTCAGCAGGGGCCCTATGGCTACACCTTC.

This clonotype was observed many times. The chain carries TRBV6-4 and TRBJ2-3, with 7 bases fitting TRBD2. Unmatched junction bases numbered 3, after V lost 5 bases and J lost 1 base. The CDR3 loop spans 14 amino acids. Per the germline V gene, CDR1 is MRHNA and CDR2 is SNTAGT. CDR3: CASSRAGGTDTQYF. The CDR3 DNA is TGTGCCAGCAGTCGTGCGGGAGGCACAGATACGCAGTATTTT.

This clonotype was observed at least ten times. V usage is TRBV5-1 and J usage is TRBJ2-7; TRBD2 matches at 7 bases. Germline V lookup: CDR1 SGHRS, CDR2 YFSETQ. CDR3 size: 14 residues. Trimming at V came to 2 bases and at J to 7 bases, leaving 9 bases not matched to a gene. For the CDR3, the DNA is TGCGCCAGCAGCTTTGGTGCCGGGAGGAATGAGCAGTACTTC. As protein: CASSFGAGRNEQYF. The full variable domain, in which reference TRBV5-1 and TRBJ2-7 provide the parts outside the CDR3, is KAGVTQTPRYLIKTRGQQVTLSCSPISGHRSVSWYQQTPGQGLQFLFEYFSETQRNKGNFPGRFSGRQFSNSRSEMNVSTLELGDSALYLCASSFGAGRNEQYFGPGTRLTVT.

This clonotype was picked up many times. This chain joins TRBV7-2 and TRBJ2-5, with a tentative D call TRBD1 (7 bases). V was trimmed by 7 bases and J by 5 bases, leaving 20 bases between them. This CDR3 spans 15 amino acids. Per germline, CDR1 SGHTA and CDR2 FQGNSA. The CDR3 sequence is CASTLRGAVGETQYF. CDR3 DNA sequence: TGTGCCAGCACTCTCAGGGGGGCGGTAGGGGAGACCCAGTACTTC.

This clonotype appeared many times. The CDR3 here is CASSSGLAGSSYNEQFF. CDR3 bases: TGTGCCAGCAGCTCGGGACTAGCGGGATCCTCCTACAATGAGCAGTTCTTC. The rearrangement uses TRBV11-2 and TRBJ2-1; 13 bases fit TRBD2. The length of the CDR3 is 17 residues. CDR1 and CDR2 from the germline V gene are SGHAT and FQNNGV. The ends lost 4 bases at V and 0 bases at J; junction bases unmatched: 3.

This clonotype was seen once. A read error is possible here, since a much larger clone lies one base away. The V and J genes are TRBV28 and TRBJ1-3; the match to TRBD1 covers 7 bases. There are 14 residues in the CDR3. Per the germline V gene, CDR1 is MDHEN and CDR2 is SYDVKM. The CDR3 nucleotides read TGTGCCAGCAGGACAGGGAGCTCTAGAAACACCATATATTTT. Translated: CASRTGSSRNTIYF.

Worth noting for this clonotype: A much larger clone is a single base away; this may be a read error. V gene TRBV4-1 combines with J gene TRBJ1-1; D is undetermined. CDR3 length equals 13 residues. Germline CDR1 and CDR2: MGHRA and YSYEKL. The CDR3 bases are TGCGCCAGCAGCCAAGCTCAGTGGACTGAAGCTTCCTTT. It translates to CASSQAQWTEASF.

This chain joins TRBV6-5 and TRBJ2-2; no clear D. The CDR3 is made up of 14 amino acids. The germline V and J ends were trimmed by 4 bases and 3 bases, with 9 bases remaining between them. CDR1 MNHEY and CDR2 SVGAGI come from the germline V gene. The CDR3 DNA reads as TGTGCCAGCAGTTCCTACTCCTACACCGGGGAGCTGTTTTTT. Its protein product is CASSSYSYTGELFF.